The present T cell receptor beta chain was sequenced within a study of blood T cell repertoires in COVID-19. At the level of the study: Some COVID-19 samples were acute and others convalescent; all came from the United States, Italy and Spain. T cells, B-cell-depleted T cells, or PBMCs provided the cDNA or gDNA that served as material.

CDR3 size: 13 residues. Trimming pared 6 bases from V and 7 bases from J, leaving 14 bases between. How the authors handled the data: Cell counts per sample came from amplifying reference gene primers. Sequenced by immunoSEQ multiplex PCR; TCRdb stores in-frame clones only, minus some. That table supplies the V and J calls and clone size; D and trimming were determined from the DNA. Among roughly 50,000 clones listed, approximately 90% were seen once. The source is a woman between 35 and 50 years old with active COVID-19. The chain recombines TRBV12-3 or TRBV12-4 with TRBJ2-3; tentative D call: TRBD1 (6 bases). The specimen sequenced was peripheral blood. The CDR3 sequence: CASSSSDRHTQYF. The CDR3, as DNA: TGTGCCAGCAGCTCCTCGGACAGACATACGCAGTATTTT.